Listed below are T cell receptor beta chains from one sample, sequenced in a study of OX40 agonist ivuxolimab in advanced cancers. Sequencing used immunoSEQ multiplex PCR; TCRdb keeps in-frame clones, though not all of them. The table includes under 200,000 clones, approximately 94% detected once. This material consisted of CD4+ or CD8+ T cells sorted from blood, taken in a trial of the OX40 agonist ivuxolimab. These receptors all stem from an adult with an advanced solid tumor such as melanoma, head and neck, liver or kidney cancer. The CDR3 runs from the conserved cysteine through the conserved F or W. D genes are given only for firm matches. Rows may omit the clone size; those that give it use once, few, many or a size class.

>TRBJ2-2|TRBD1|.|TRBV5-1
CASGTGWNTGELFF
TGCGCCAGCGGGACAGGATGGAACACCGGGGAGCTGTTTTTT
>TRBJ1-1|.|.|TRBV5-1
CASSFAGRGGTEAFF
TGCGCCAGCAGCTTTGCCGGACGAGGGGGCACTGAAGCTTTCTTT
>TRBJ2-7|TRBD1|few|TRBV28
CASSPGQGYEQYF
TGTGCCAGCAGCCCGGGACAGGGCTACGAGCAGTACTTC
>TRBJ1-1|.|.|TRBV9
CASSVGVNADNTEAFF
TGTGCCAGCAGCGTAGGGGTAAATGCGGACAACACTGAAGCTTTCTTT
>TRBJ2-2|.|.|TRBV18
CASSPRNGYTGELFF
TGTGCCAGCTCACCACGGAACGGTTACACCGGGGAGCTGTTTTTT
>TRBJ1-2|.|.|TRBV18
CASSPRRVTGDGYTF
TGTGCCAGCTCACCACGCAGGGTGACGGGAGATGGCTACACCTTC
>TRBJ2-7|TRBD2|.|TRBV28
CASSSTGTSDYEQYF
TGTGCCAGCAGTTCTACCGGGACTAGCGACTACGAGCAGTACTTC
>TRBJ2-7|.|.|TRBV27
CASSAGRTVEQYF
TGTGCCAGCAGTGCCGGAAGGACTGTCGAGCAGTACTTC
>TRBJ2-3|.|.|TRBV11-1
CASSRITGGADTQYF
TGTGCCAGCAGCCGTATCACGGGCGGGGCAGATACGCAGTATTTT
>TRBJ2-6|.|.|TRBV18
CASSPTGRSGANVLTF
TGTGCCAGCTCACCAACAGGTCGCTCTGGGGCCAACGTCCTGACTTTC
>TRBJ2-7|.|once|TRBV5-1
CASGPGTSAYEQYF
TGCGCCAGCGGTCCGGGGACTTCGGCCTACGAGCAGTACTTC
>TRBJ1-2|.|once|TRBV2
CASSAEFNYGYTF
TGTGCCAGCAGCGCAGAGTTTAACTATGGCTACACCTTC
>TRBJ2-7|TRBD1|.|TRBV28
CASSPGQVIYEQYF
TGTGCCAGCAGCCCGGGACAGGTGATCTACGAGCAGTACTTC
>TRBJ2-7|.|once|TRBV28
CASTRSLSYEQYF
TGTGCCAGCACTAGATCCCTTTCCTACGAGCAGTACTTC
>TRBJ2-6|TRBD1|.|TRBV13
CASSSIRDRASGANVLTF
TGTGCCAGCAGCTCCATTCGGGACAGGGCCTCTGGGGCCAACGTCCTGACTTTC
>TRBJ1-2|.|once|TRBV7-8
CASSATGIYGYTF
TGTGCCAGCAGCGCTACAGGAATCTATGGCTACACCTTC
>TRBJ1-2|TRBD1|.|TRBV5-1
CASSFPPTGGDGYTF
TGCGCCAGCAGCTTTCCCCCGACAGGGGGCGATGGCTACACCTTC
>TRBJ2-3|.|.|TRBV7-6
CASSLGSSNAYTQYF
TGTGCCAGCAGCTTAGGGTCATCCAATGCATATACGCAGTATTTT
>TRBJ1-2|.|.|TRBV28
CASSLNRAGGYTF
TGTGCCAGCAGTTTGAATCGGGCGGGTGGCTACACCTTC
>TRBJ1-1|.|.|TRBV7-2
CASSLTGGAGEAFF
TGTGCCAGCAGCTTAACCGGGGGCGCCGGAGAAGCTTTCTTT
>TRBJ1-2|.|once|TRBV5-8
CASLGETYGYTF
TGTGCCTCCCTCGGGGAGACCTATGGCTACACCTTC
>TRBJ2-7|TRBD1|.|TRBV4-1
CASSFRGQRQDEQYF
TGCGCCAGCAGCTTTCGGGGACAGAGACAGGACGAGCAGTACTTC
>TRBJ1-1|.|.|TRBV2
CASSEEGRGAEAFF
TGTGCCAGCAGTGAAGAGGGTAGGGGAGCTGAAGCTTTCTTT
>TRBJ1-2|.|.|TRBV28
CASSWGGLDYGYTF
TGTGCCAGCAGTTGGGGGGGGCTAGACTATGGCTACACCTTC
>TRBJ2-2|TRBD2|once|TRBV10-3
CAISGSGRTTGELFF
TGTGCCATCAGCGGTAGCGGGAGGACTACCGGGGAGCTGTTTTTT
>TRBJ1-1|.|.|TRBV5-4
CASSLPQGGTEAFF
TGTGCCAGCAGCTTGCCACAGGGAGGGACTGAAGCTTTCTTT
>TRBJ2-7|.|.|TRBV27
CASSLKRVPHAYEQYF
TGTGCCAGCAGTTTGAAAAGGGTCCCCCACGCCTACGAGCAGTACTTC
>TRBJ2-1|.|.|TRBV4-3
CASSQGPRLANGEQFF
TGCGCCAGCAGCCAAGGCCCCCGGCTAGCGAATGGTGAGCAGTTCTTC
>TRBJ1-2|.|.|TRBV7-2
CASSHAEAVGGYTF
TGCGCCAGCAGCCATGCCGAGGCGGTCGGGGGCTACACCTTC
>TRBJ1-2|.|.|TRBV4-3
CASSQEIQLGYGYTF
TGCGCCAGCAGCCAAGAGATCCAGCTCGGGTATGGCTACACCTTC
>TRBJ2-5|.|.|TRBV5-1
CASSLRGPSQETQYF
TGCGCCAGCAGCTTGCGAGGACCCTCCCAAGAGACCCAGTACTTC
>TRBJ1-1|.|.|TRBV29-1
CSAETQGGNTEAFF
TGCAGCGCCGAAACACAGGGAGGGAACACTGAAGCTTTCTTT
>TRBJ1-3|.|.|TRBV18
CASSPTAPGAEGNTIYF
TGTGCCAGCTCACCAACGGCCCCTGGGGCGGAGGGAAACACCATATATTTT
>TRBJ2-5|TRBD2|.|TRBV7-2
CASSQGLAGEETQYF
TGTGCCAGCAGCCAGGGACTAGCGGGGGAAGAGACCCAGTACTTC
>TRBJ2-2|.|.|TRBV4-3
CASSQDRPWAGELFF
TGCGCCAGCAGCCAAGACAGACCCTGGGCCGGGGAGCTGTTTTTT
>TRBJ1-5|.|few|TRBV27
CASSLDRGEPQHF
TGTGCCAGCAGTTTAGACCGCGGAGAGCCCCAGCATTTT
>TRBJ2-1|TRBD2|.|TRBV7-9
CASSSSGTRSVEQFF
TGTGCCAGCAGCTCCTCCGGGACTAGATCGGTTGAGCAGTTCTTC
>TRBJ2-7|TRBD2|.|TRBV29-1
CSVEGVLGGAVDYEQYF
TGCAGCGTTGAAGGGGTTCTCGGGGGGGCCGTCGACTACGAGCAGTACTTC
>TRBJ2-5|.|.|TRBV7-8
CASSLGLIKETQYF
TGTGCCAGCAGCTTGGGACTGATCAAAGAGACCCAGTACTTC
>TRBJ1-5|TRBD1|few|TRBV7-2
CASSLVGGLNQPQHF
TGTGCCAGCAGCTTAGTAGGGGGCTTAAATCAGCCCCAGCATTTT
>TRBJ2-3|TRBD2|.|TRBV4-1
CASSPGGAGADTQYF
TGCGCCAGCAGCCCCGGGGGGGCCGGGGCAGATACGCAGTATTTT
>TRBJ1-1|.|.|TRBV2
CASSGLHLEAFF
TGTGCCAGCAGTGGTTTACACCTTGAAGCTTTCTTT
>TRBJ1-2|.|.|TRBV25-1
CASSESGREYGYTF
TGTGCCAGCAGTGAATCGGGCAGGGAATATGGCTACACCTTC
>TRBJ2-6|.|.|TRBV6-5
CASSYLSSGANVLTF
TGTGCCAGCAGTTACTTGAGCTCTGGGGCCAACGTCCTGACTTTC
>TRBJ2-3|.|.|TRBV5-4
CASSSAAGPDTQYF
TGTGCCAGCAGCTCGGCTGCGGGACCAGATACGCAGTATTTT
>TRBJ2-5|TRBD1|.|TRBV7-9
CASSLGTGQGKETQYF
TGTGCCAGCAGCTTAGGGACCGGACAGGGGAAAGAGACCCAGTACTTC
>TRBJ1-1|TRBD1|.|TRBV10-3
CAIRPLRQGAGNTEAFF
TGTGCCATCAGGCCCTTAAGACAGGGGGCGGGGAACACTGAAGCTTTCTTT
>TRBJ1-6|.|.|TRBV14
CASSQDYDGRQYNSPLHF
TGTGCCAGCAGCCAAGATTATGATGGGAGACAATATAATTCACCCCTCCACTTT
>TRBJ2-5|.|.|TRBV6-5
CASSYGRARETQYF
TGTGCCAGCAGTTACGGCAGGGCCAGGGAGACCCAGTACTTC
>TRBJ1-5|.|few|TRBV5-1
CASSLGSRNQPQHF
TGCGCCAGCAGCTTGGGCTCTCGCAATCAGCCCCAGCATTTT